The rows below give T cell receptor beta chains drawn from one sample of a study of CD8+CD57+ T cells in acquired aplastic anemia. TCRdb fed the reads into MiXCR, producing one record per CDR3 protein. The sample lists 150,000 or so distinct CDR3 sequences, about 60% occurring once. Sequences were obtained from sorted CD4+, CD8+, or CD8+CD57+ T cells (not recorded which) from PBMCs. Receptors were obtained from a human donor in good health. CDR3s include the opening cysteine and the closing phenylalanine or tryptophan. D genes are given only for firm matches. The size field is filled for only some rows; it gives once, few, many or a size class.

J,size,D,length,V,DNA,CDR3
TRBJ2-7,NA,TRBD1,16,TRBV7-6,TGTGCCAGCAGCCGGGGACAGGGACAGGGGGCACACGAGCAGTACTTC,CASSRGQGQGAHEQYF
TRBJ1-6,NA,NA,16,TRBV9,TGTGCCAGCAGCGAGGGAACAGGGTACAGTAATTCACCCCTCCACTTT,CASSEGTGYSNSPLHF
TRBJ1-4,many,NA,16,TRBV7-6,TGTGCCAGCAGCTTAGCTCCTGCGGGATATAATGAAAAACTGTTTTTT,CASSLAPAGYNEKLFF
TRBJ2-5,NA,NA,15,TRBV24-1,TGTGCCACCAGTGATCCCACAGGCCTAGGGGAGACCCAGTACTTC,CATSDPTGLGETQYF
TRBJ2-1,NA,NA,14,TRBV10-3,TGTGCCATCACCGCGAGGGAAGGTTACAATGAGCAGTTCTTC,CAITAREGYNEQFF
TRBJ1-2,few,NA,15,TRBV7-9,TGTGCCAGCAGCTTAGTCAGGTCAGGGAACGATGGCTACACCTTC,CASSLVRSGNDGYTF
TRBJ2-1,NA,TRBD1,12,TRBV7-6,TGTGCCAGCAGCTTAGCAACAGGGGGACCCCACTTC,CASSLATGGPHF
TRBJ2-1,NA,TRBD2,16,TRBV10-3,TGTGCCATCAGTGGACACGCTAGCGGGGAGGGCAATGAGCAGTTCTTC,CAISGHASGEGNEQFF
TRBJ2-7,NA,NA,16,TRBV25-1,TGTGCCAGCAGTGAAGGGGCCGGGGGAAGCAGCTACGAGCAGTACTTC,CASSEGAGGSSYEQYF
TRBJ1-1,NA,NA,13,TRBV9,TGTGCCAGCAGCGCCCTGATAAGCACTGAAGCTTTCTTT,CASSALISTEAFF
TRBJ2-6,NA,NA,14,TRBV5-1,TGCGCCAGCAGCCCAACAACTGGGGCCAACGTCCTGACTTTC,CASSPTTGANVLTF
TRBJ2-3,few,NA,14,TRBV29-1,TGCAGCGCGGACAGCGGGCTTAGCACAGATACGCAGTATTTT,CSADSGLSTDTQYF
TRBJ2-1,many,NA,15,TRBV19,TGTGCCAGTAGCCAACTCCCGGGACAATACAATGAGCAGTTCTTC,CASSQLPGQYNEQFF
TRBJ2-5,many,TRBD1,16,TRBV5-1,TGCGCCAGCAGCTTTATTGGACAGGGATTAGGAGAGACCCAGTACTTC,CASSFIGQGLGETQYF
TRBJ1-5,NA,NA,12,TRBV20-1,TGCAGTGCTAGCACAGGGAGTCAGCCCCAGCATTTT,CSASTGSQPQHF
TRBJ2-7,many,NA,11,TRBV2,TGTGCCAGCAAGGTGGGCGGAAGTGCAACATTC,CASKVGGSATF
TRBJ2-7,NA,NA,16,TRBV7-9,TGTGCCAGCAGCTCCCCTAGCGAGGGAGGCCCCTACGAGCAGTACTTC,CASSSPSEGGPYEQYF
TRBJ1-5,NA,NA,15,TRBV6-5,TGTGCCAGCAGTTACTCTCGTTCCAGAAATCAGCCCCAGCATTTT,CASSYSRSRNQPQHF
TRBJ2-7,NA,NA,12,TRBV24-1,TGTGCCGGGGCCTCCTGGCACTACGAGCAGTACTTC,CAGASWHYEQYF
TRBJ2-2,few,TRBD2,18,TRBV15,TGTGCCACCAGCCCTCGCCTAGCGGGCGCTTCGAACACCGGGGAGCTGTTTTTT,CATSPRLAGASNTGELFF
TRBJ2-3,NA,NA,15,TRBV29-1,TGCAGCGTTGAACGGACACCCCAGGCGACAGATACGCAGTATTTT,CSVERTPQATDTQYF
TRBJ2-5,NA,TRBD2,15,TRBV4-1,TGCGCCAGCAGCTTCGGTAGCGGGGGGGCAGAGACCCAGTGCTTC,CASSFGSGGAETQCF
TRBJ1-5,NA,NA,14,TRBV7-6,TGTGCCAGCAGTTACGGGGACACGAATCAGCCCCAGCATTTT,CASSYGDTNQPQHF
TRBJ2-7,NA,NA,12,TRBV20-1,TGCAGTGCTAGGGACAGAGTCTACGAGCAGTACTTC,CSARDRVYEQYF
TRBJ1-1,NA,TRBD1,11,TRBV7-3,TGTGCCAGCAGCCGACAGGGTGAAGCTTTCTTT,CASSRQGEAFF
TRBJ2-1,NA,NA,15,TRBV7-2,TGTGCCAGCAGCCCCCGGGACAATTACGACAATGAGCAGTTCTTC,CASSPRDNYDNEQFF
TRBJ2-7,many,NA,9,TRBV9,TGTGCCAGCAGCGTAGATTTTTCTTTC,CASSVDFSF
TRBJ1-2,NA,TRBD1,14,TRBV19,TGTGCCACATCCGAAAGACAGGGGGTTATTGGCTACACCTTC,CATSERQGVIGYTF